This T cell receptor (beta chain) came from a study of T cell responses to AZD1222 COVID-19 vaccine. Regarding this clone: Its specificity is unknown.

This CDR3 is built from 15 residues. Germline-derived CDR1 and CDR2 are SGHNT and YENEEA. With V trimmed by 7 bases and J by 4 bases, 8 bases remained unmatched. Study-wide results and limits: Vaccine-associated CD4 TCRs ranged over spike, dominating at 160-218 and 743-854. The breadth and depth of Spike-specific TCRs increased once two AZD1222 doses had been given.

Sequenced by immunoSEQ multiplex PCR; TCRdb stores in-frame clones only, minus some. Of approximately 130,000 clones in the sample, over 75% were seen once. The V gene is TRBV11-3, the J gene TRBJ2-2; 8 bases agree with TRBD1. The clonotype was recovered from an adult who received the MenACWY meningococcal vaccine as a control. The specimen comprised peripheral blood, sampled 28 days after the second dose of the MenACWY control vaccine. CDR3 protein: CASKSDRESTGELFF. The CDR3 nucleotides are TGTGCCAGCAAATCGGACAGGGAGAGCACCGGGGAGCTGTTTTTT. The full variable domain, in which reference TRBV11-3 and TRBJ2-2 provide the parts outside the CDR3, is EAGVVQSPRYKIIEKKQPVAFWCNPISGHNTLYWYLQNLGQGPELLIRYENEEAVDDSQLPKDRFSAERLKGVDSTLKIQPAELGDSAVYLCASKSDRESTGELFFGEGSRLTVL.